What follows are 7 T cell receptor beta chains derived from one specimen sequenced in a study of blood T cell repertoires in COVID-19. Using immunoSEQ multiplex PCR, the repertoire was profiled, and TCRdb retains in-frame clones only, with some absent. The top ten clones hold approximately 4.5% of a sample with approximately 450,000 clones, roughly 90% of them seen once. Sequenced: peripheral blood. Receptor source: a woman aged 25 to 39 with acute or convalescent COVID-19.

The gene calls are TRBV27 and TRBJ2-7; TRBD2 matches 8 bases. V was pared by 1 base and J by 5 bases, with 7 bases of the junction left unmatched. Germline CDR1 MNHEY, CDR2 SMNVEV (reference sequence). The CDR3 has 15 residues. CDR3 sequence reads: CASSLFRTSSNEQYF. The CDR3 DNA reads as TGTGCCAGCAGTTTATTTCGGACTAGCTCGAACGAGCAGTACTTC.

The rearrangement uses TRBV18 and TRBJ1-5; 11 bases are shared with TRBD1. There are 15 residues in the CDR3. Looked up from germline, CDR1 is KGHSH and CDR2 is LQKENI. J lost 5 bases, V lost 4 bases, and 4 bases had no gene match. CDR3 loop: CASSLGQGDYQPQHF. The CDR3, as DNA: TGTGCCAGCTCACTGGGACAGGGGGATTATCAGCCCCAGCATTTT.

This clone has just a few counts. The J gene is TRBJ1-1, the V gene TRBV28; 7 positions match TRBD1. The CDR3 extends over 17 amino acids. CDR1 is MDHEN, CDR2 SYDVKM, per germline. V lost 4 bases and J lost 3; bases outside the gene matches: 14. The CDR3 DNA sequence: TGTGCCAGCAGTTACGGGGGAACCAGGGGGACGTACACTGAAGCTTTCTTT. Its protein product is CASSYGGTRGTYTEAFF.

The chain recombines TRBV3-1 (or the pseudogene TRBV3-2) with TRBJ2-1, with TRBD1 identical over 7 bases. Losses at the gene ends were 4 bases for V and 0 bases for J; bases not matched to a gene: 15. Germline CDR1 LGHDT, CDR2 YNNKEL (reference sequence). The CDR3 spans 19 residues. CDR3 DNA sequence: TGTGCCAGCAGCCTGTTAACTCGGACAGGACGAAGCTCCTACAATGAGCAGTTCTTC. Translated, it gives CASSLLTRTGRSSYNEQFF.

J is TRBJ1-2 and V is TRBV27; D is unresolved. Germline V lookup: CDR1 MNHEY, CDR2 SMNVEV (reference sequence). The CDR3 covers 15 residues. V lost 5 bases to trimming and J lost 3 bases, with 16 bases between them. CDR3 in amino acids: CASSPLAQAYYGYTF. The CDR3 coding sequence is TGTGCCAGCAGTCCCCTTGCCCAGGCGTACTATGGCTACACCTTC.

The gene calls are TRBV27 and TRBJ1-6, with 8 bases fitting TRBD1. The CDR3 covers 16 residues. Germline CDR1 MNHEY, CDR2 SMNVEV (reference sequence). V trimming: 7 bases; J trimming: 6 bases; junction bases outside the gene matches: 11. In nucleotides, the CDR3 is TGTGCCAGCAAGGGGGTACCCACAGGGGGTAATTCACCCCTCCACTTT. It encodes CASKGVPTGGNSPLHF.

V usage is TRBV5-1 and J usage is TRBJ1-5; D not resolved. The germline V gene has CDR1 SGHRS and CDR2 YFSETQ. The CDR3 sequence is 16 residues long. Trimming shortened V by 0 bases and J by 4 bases, and 14 bases separated the two germline ends. The CDR3 region is CASSLEGRGGNQPQHF. CDR3 nucleotide sequence: TGCGCCAGCAGCTTGGAGGGTCGGGGAGGGAATCAGCCCCAGCATTTT.